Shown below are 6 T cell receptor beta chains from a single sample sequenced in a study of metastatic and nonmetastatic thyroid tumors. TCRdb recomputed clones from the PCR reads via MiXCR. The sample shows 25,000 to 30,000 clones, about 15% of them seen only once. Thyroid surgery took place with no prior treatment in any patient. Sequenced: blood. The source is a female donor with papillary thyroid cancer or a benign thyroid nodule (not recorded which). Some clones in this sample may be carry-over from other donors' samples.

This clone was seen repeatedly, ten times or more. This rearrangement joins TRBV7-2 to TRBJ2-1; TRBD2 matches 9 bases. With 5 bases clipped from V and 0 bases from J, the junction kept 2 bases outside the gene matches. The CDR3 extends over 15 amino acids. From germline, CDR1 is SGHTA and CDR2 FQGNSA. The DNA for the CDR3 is TGTGCCAGCAGCCTTAGCGGGAGCTCCTACAATGAGCAGTTCTTC. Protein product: CASSLSGSSYNEQFF.

CDR3 region: CSARDYVMIGQGGNEQYF. In DNA form, the CDR3 reads TGCAGTGCTAGAGATTACGTCATGATTGGACAGGGTGGCAACGAGCAGTACTTC. The chain combines TRBV20-1 with TRBJ2-7; the match to TRBD1 covers 8 bases. The CDR3 runs to 18 residues. Trimming removed 0 bases from V and 5 bases from J; junction bases left unmatched: 18. The germline V gene has CDR1 DFQATT and CDR2 SNEGSKA (reference sequence).

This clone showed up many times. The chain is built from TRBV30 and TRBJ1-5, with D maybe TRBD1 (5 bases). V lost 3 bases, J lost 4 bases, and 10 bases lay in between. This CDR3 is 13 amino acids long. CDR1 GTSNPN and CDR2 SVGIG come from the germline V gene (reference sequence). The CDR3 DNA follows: TGTGCCTGGAGAGGGGACTCAAATCAGCCCCAGCATTTT. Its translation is CAWRGDSNQPQHF.

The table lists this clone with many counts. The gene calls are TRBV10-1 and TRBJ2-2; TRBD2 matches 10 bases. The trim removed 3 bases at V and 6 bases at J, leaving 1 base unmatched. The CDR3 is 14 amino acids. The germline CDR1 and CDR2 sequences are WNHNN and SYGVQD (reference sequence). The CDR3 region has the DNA TGCGCCAGCAGTGAAGCGGGAGGGCCCGGGGAGCTGTTTTTT. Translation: CASSEAGGPGELFF.

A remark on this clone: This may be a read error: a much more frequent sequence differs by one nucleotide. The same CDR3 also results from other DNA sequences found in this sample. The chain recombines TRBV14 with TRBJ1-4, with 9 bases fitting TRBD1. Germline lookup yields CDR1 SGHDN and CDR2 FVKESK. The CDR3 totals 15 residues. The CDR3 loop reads CASSQMTGGNEKLFF. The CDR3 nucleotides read TGTGCCAGCAGCCAGATGACAGGGGGTAATGAAAAACTGTTCTTT.

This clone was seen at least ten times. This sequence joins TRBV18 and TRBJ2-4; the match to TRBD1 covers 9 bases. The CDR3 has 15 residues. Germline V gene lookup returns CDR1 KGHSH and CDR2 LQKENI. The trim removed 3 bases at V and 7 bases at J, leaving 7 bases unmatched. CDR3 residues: CASSPQPGQGNIQYF. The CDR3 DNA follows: TGTGCCAGCTCACCTCAACCAGGACAGGGGAACATTCAGTACTTC.